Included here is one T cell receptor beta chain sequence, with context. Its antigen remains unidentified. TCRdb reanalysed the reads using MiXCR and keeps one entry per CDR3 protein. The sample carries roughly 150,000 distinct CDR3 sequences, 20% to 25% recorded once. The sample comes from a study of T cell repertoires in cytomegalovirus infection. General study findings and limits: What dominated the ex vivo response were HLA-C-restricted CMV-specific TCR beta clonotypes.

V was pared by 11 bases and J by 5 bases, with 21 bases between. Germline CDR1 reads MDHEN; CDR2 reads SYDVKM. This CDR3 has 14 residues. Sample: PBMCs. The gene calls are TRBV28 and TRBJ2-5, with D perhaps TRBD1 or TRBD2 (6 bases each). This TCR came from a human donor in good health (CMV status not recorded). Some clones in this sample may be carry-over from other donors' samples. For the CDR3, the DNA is TGTGCCGGCAAGGAGAGGGGGGCGAGGGAGACCCAGTACTTC. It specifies CAGKERGARETQYF.